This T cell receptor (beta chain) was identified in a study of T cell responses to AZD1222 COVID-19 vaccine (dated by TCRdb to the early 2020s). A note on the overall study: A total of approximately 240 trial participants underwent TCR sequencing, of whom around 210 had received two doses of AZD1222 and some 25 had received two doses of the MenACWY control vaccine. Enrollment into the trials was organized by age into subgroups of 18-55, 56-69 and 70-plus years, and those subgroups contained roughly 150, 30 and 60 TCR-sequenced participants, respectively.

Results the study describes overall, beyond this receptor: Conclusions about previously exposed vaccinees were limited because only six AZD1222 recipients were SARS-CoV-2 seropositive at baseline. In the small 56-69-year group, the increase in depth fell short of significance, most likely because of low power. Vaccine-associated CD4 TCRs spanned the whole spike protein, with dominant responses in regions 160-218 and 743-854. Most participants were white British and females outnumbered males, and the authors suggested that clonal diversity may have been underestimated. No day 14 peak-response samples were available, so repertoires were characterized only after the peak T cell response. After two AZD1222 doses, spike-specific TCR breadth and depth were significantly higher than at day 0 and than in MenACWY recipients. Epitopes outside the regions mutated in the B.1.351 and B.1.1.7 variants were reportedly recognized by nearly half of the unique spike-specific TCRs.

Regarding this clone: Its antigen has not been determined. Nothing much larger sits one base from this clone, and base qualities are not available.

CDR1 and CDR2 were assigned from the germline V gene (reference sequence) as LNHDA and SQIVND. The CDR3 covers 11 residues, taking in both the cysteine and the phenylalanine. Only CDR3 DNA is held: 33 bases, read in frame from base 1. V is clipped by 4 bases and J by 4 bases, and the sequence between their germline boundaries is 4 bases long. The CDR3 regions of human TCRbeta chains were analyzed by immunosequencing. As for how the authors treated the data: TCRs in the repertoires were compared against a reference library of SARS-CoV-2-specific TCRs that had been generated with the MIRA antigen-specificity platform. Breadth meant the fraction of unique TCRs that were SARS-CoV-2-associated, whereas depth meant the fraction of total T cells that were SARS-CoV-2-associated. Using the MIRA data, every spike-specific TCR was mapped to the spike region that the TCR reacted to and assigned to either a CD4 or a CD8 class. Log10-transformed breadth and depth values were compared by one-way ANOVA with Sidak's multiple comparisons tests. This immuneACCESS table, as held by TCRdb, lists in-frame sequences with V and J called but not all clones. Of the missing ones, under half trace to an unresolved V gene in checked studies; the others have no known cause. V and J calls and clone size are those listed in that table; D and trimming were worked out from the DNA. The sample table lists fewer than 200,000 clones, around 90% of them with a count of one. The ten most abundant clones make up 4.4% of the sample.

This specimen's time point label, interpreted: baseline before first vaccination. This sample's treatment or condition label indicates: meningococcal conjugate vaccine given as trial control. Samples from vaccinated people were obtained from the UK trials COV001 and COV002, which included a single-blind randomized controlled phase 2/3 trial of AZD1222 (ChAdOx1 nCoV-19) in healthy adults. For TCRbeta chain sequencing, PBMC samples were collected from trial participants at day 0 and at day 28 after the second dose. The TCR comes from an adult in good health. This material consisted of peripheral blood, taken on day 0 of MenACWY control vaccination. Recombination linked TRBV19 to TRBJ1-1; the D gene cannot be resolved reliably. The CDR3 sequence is CASSTGTEAFF. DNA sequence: TGTGCCAGTAGTACGGGCACTGAAGCTTTCTTT.